This TCR beta chain was documented in a study of blood T cells in healthy people across ages. V was pared by 7 bases and J by 4 bases, with 17 bases between. The CDR3 has 15 amino acids. This clonotype was detected only a few times. A second PCR, run for about 7 to 11 cycles, used a sample-barcoded 5' primer plus a J-beta primer mix. Each CDR3 protein is one row after TCRdb ran MiXCR on the 5' RACE reads. The sample contains roughly 2 million distinct CDR3 sequences, roughly 52% of which appear only once. The TCR was taken from a woman aged 40 to 50 in good health. The sequenced sample consisted of blood. V usage is TRBV12-3 or TRBV12-4 and J usage is TRBJ2-1; tentatively, D is TRBD1 (6 bases). In nucleotides, the CDR3 is TGTGCCAGCATTAACTCAGGGGCAAGGTACAATGAGCAGTTCTTC. It codes for CASINSGARYNEQFF.